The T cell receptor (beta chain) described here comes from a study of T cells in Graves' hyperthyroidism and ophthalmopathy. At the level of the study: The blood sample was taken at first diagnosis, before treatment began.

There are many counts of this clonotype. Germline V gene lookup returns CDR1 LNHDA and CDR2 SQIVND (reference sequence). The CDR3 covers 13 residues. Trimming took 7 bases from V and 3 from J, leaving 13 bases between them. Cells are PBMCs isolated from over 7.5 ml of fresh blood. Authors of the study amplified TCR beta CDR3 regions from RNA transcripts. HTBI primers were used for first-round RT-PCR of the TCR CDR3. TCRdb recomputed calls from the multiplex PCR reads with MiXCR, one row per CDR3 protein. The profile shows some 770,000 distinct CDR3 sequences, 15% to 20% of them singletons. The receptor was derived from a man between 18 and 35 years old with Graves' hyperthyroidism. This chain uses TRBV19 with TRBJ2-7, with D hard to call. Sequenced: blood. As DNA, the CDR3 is TGTGCCAGTAAGGGTACTAACCGCTACGAGCAGTACTTC. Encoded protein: CASKGTNRYEQYF.